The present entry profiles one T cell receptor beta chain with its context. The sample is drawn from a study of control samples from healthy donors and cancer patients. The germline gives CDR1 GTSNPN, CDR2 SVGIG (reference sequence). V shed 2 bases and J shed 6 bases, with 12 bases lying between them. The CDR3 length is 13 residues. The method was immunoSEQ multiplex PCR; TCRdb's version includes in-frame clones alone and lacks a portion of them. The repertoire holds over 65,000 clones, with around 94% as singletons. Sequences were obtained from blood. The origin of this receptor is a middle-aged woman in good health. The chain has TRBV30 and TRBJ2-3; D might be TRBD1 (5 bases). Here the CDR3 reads CAWSQGWSDTQYF. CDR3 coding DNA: TGTGCCTGGAGTCAGGGTTGGTCGGATACGCAGTATTTT.